A selection of T cell receptor beta chains follows, all from one sample in a study of blood T cell repertoires in COVID-19. Only in-frame clones appear in the TCRdb table, and some are missing; sequencing was by immunoSEQ multiplex PCR. The data hold hundreds of thousands of clones, with approximately 83% observed a single time. Material for sequencing was peripheral blood. The receptors shown here come from a woman aged 25 to 39 who had recovered from COVID-19. Each CDR3 is given with its conserved first and last residue. The D gene is left open where the match is weak. Only part of the rows carry a size: once, few, many, or a class if the clone is expanded.

V gene	clone size	J gene	D gene	CDR3 protein	CDR3 DNA
TRBV18	many	TRBJ1-2	TRBD1	CASSPGTGPLRSTF	TGTGCCAGCTCACCAGGGACAGGGCCTCTCCGTAGCACCTTC
TRBV7-2	-	TRBJ2-7	-	CASSLDQGAYEQYF	TGTGCCAGCAGCTTAGACCAAGGGGCATACGAGCAGTACTTC
TRBV28	-	TRBJ1-5	-	CASRQGPTQPQHF	TGTGCCAGCAGGCAGGGTCCGACTCAGCCCCAGCATTTT
TRBV30	few	TRBJ1-1	-	CVWGQANTEAFF	TGTGTTTGGGGCCAGGCGAACACTGAAGCTTTCTTT
TRBV11-2	once	TRBJ1-3	-	CASSLWSNTIYF	TGTGCCAGCAGCCTGTGGAGCAACACCATATATTTT
TRBV18	-	TRBJ1-4	-	CASSPTDIIGEKLFF	TGTGCCAGCTCACCGACTGATATAATTGGGGAAAAACTGTTTTTT
TRBV28	-	TRBJ1-5	-	CASSLTGGYNQPQHF	TGTGCCAGCAGTTTAACCGGGGGGTATAATCAGCCCCAGCATTTT
TRBV7-2	-	TRBJ1-6	TRBD1	CASSLDRDRAPLHF	TGTGCCAGCAGCTTAGACCGGGACAGGGCTCCCCTCCACTTT
TRBV7-2	few	TRBJ1-5	-	CASRLANQPQHF	TGTGCCAGCAGATTGGCCAATCAGCCCCAGCATTTT
TRBV5-1	once	TRBJ1-4	TRBD1	CASSFQQGAGGKLFF	TGCGCCAGCAGCTTTCAACAGGGGGCGGGTGGAAAACTGTTTTTT
TRBV4-2	-	TRBJ2-7	-	CASSEAGRSYEQYF	TGTGCCAGCAGCGAAGCGGGTCGGTCCTACGAGCAGTACTTC
TRBV7-9	-	TRBJ1-2	-	CASSLEDSYGYTF	TGTGCCAGCAGCTTAGAGGACAGCTATGGCTACACCTTC
TRBV19	-	TRBJ2-1	-	CASSILPNSEQFF	TGTGCCAGTAGTATATTGCCCAACAGTGAGCAGTTCTTC
TRBV2	-	TRBJ1-2	-	CASSDGAGLGSYGYTF	TGTGCCAGCAGTGACGGTGCAGGGCTAGGAAGCTATGGCTACACCTTC
TRBV10-3	-	TRBJ2-1	-	CAISDKERANDEQFF	TGTGCCATCAGTGACAAAGAGCGGGCAAACGATGAGCAGTTCTTC
TRBV3-1/TRBV3-2	-	TRBJ2-2	-	CASSLTGELFF	TGTGCCAGCAGTCTAACCGGGGAGCTGTTTTTT
TRBV6-5	-	TRBJ1-2	-	CASSSDYGYTF	TGTGCCAGCAGTTCCGACTATGGCTACACCTTC
TRBV7-2	once	TRBJ2-1	TRBD2	CASSSSLRSGRVGNEQFF	TGTGCCAGCAGCTCATCCCTCCGAAGCGGGAGGGTCGGCAATGAGCAGTTCTTC
TRBV4-2	-	TRBJ2-2	TRBD2	CASSQPAGTSGTNTGELFF	TGTGCCAGCAGCCAGCCCGCCGGGACTAGCGGTACGAACACCGGGGAGCTGTTTTTT
TRBV10-2	once	TRBJ2-4	-	CASSQSVPKNIQYF	TGCGCCAGCAGCCAGAGCGTCCCCAAAAACATTCAGTACTTC
TRBV2	-	TRBJ2-1	TRBD1	CASTGWDRDYNEQFF	TGTGCCAGCACCGGGTGGGACAGGGACTACAATGAGCAGTTCTTC
TRBV2	-	TRBJ1-5	-	CASSENSWNQPQHF	TGTGCCAGCAGTGAAAACAGTTGGAATCAGCCCCAGCATTTT
TRBV4-1	few	TRBJ1-4	-	CASSLGGASEKLFF	TGCGCCAGCAGCCTAGGAGGCGCCAGCGAAAAACTGTTTTTT
TRBV5-4	-	TRBJ2-5	-	CASSDTTGSQETQYF	TGTGCCAGCAGCGATACTACAGGTTCCCAAGAGACCCAGTACTTC
TRBV7-9	-	TRBJ2-7	-	CASTQVPYEQYF	TGTGCCAGCACCCAGGTTCCCTACGAGCAGTACTTC
TRBV7-9	-	TRBJ1-1	TRBD1	CASSPTTGGLDEAFF	TGTGCCAGCAGCCCTACTACAGGGGGCTTGGATGAAGCTTTCTTT
TRBV28	-	TRBJ1-6	-	CASSLSRVGAPLHF	TGTGCCAGCAGTTTGAGCCGGGTAGGGGCGCCCCTCCACTTT
TRBV2	-	TRBJ1-1	TRBD1	CASTGTAMNTEAFF	TGTGCCAGCACTGGGACAGCCATGAACACTGAAGCTTTCTTT